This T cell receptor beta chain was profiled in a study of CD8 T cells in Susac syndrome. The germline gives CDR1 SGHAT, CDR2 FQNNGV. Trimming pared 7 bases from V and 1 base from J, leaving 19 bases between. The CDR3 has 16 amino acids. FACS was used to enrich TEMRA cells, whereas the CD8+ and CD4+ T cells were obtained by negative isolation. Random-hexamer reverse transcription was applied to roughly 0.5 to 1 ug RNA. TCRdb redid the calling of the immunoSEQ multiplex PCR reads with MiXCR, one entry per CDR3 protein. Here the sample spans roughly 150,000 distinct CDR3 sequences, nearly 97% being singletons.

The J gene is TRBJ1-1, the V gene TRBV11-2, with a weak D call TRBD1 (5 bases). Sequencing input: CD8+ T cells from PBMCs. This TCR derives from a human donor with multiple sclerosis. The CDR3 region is CASTRIAGPQNTEAFF. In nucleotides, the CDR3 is TGTGCCAGCACCCGGATCGCAGGGCCTCAGAACACTGAAGCTTTCTTT.